This T cell receptor beta chain was sequenced for a study of control samples from healthy donors and cancer patients. The CDR3 loop spans 16 amino acids. The germline V gene encodes CDR1 SGHVS and CDR2 FNYEAQ. The junction had 7 bases not matched to a gene; V was cut back by 1 base and J by 2 bases. Libraries were prepared by immunoSEQ multiplex PCR; TCRdb keeps only in-frame clonotypes and omits some of them. The table includes 75,000 to 95,000 clones, 90% detected once. This chain links TRBV7-6 with TRBJ1-1; 7 bases align to TRBD1. What was sequenced was blood. The sequence came from a woman aged 18-30 years in good health. The CDR3 DNA reads as TGTGCCAGCAGCTTAGGGGAGGGGGCCCGTAACACTGAAGCTTTCTTT. It yields the protein CASSLGEGARNTEAFF.